The 3 T cell receptor beta chains given below trace back to one sample, sequenced in a study of radiation and T cells in renal cell carcinoma. Specified time point: baseline pretreatment blood. Sample treatment: 15 Gy SBRT to primary tumor, nephrectomy 4 weeks later. TCRdb keeps only in-frame clones here, not all; method: immunoSEQ multiplex PCR. Here the sample spans about 95,000 clones, around nine tenths being singletons. Sequenced here: blood, sampled from a patient whose treatment included radiotherapy and nephrectomy. Receptor source: a man aged 50 or older with renal cell carcinoma.

About this clone itself: Other nucleotide sequences from this sample produce the same CDR3. The chain is built from TRBV6-5 and TRBJ2-7; D remains ambiguous. Looked up from germline, CDR1 is MNHEY and CDR2 is SVGAGI. Trimming left V 0 bases short and J 2 bases short, with 8 bases between. The CDR3 has 14 amino acids. CDR3 in DNA: TGTGCCAGCAGTTACTCGACCGGAACCTACGAGCAGTACTTC. Translation gives CASSYSTGTYEQYF.

The chain carries TRBV4-2 and TRBJ2-3; 9 nucleotides match TRBD1. The germline CDR1 and CDR2 sequences are LGHNA and YNFKEQ. Losses at the gene ends were 0 bases for V and 3 bases for J; bases not matched to a gene: 10. The CDR3 runs 18 residues. The CDR3 region has the DNA TGTGCCAGCAGCCAAGAATTGCGGGGACAGGGATTAACAGATACGCAGTATTTT. This gives the protein CASSQELRGQGLTDTQYF.

V is TRBV5-5 and J is TRBJ2-1; the D is unclear. The V end lost 0 bases, the J end lost 0 bases, and 7 bases lay between the germline ends. This CDR3 has 15 amino acids. CDR1 is SGHKS, CDR2 YYEKEE, per germline (reference sequence). CDR3 nucleotides: TGTGCCAGCAGCTTGGACCGTAACTCCTACAATGAGCAGTTCTTC. Translation: CASSLDRNSYNEQFF.